This TCR beta chain derives from a study of blood T cells in healthy people across ages. A J-beta primer mix and a sample-barcoded 5' primer were used in a second PCR of roughly 6 to 11 cycles. TCRdb itself ran the 5' RACE reads through MiXCR, one entry per CDR3 protein. The repertoire consists of hundreds of thousands of distinct CDR3 sequences, with about 54% occurring once and the leading ten covering roughly 34%. PBMCs, at least 7 million per sample, were isolated. Total RNA amounts of at least 6 micrograms were extracted per sample. There are 14 residues in the CDR3. Per germline, CDR1 SGHTA and CDR2 FQGNSA. V lost 0 bases, J lost 6 bases, and 8 bases lay in between.

This TCR was recovered from a man aged 60 to 69 in good health. This sequence joins TRBV7-2 and TRBJ2-2, with a weak D call TRBD1 (6 bases). The sequenced sample consisted of blood. CDR3 in amino acids: CASSLARQAGELFF. The CDR3 nucleotides read TGTGCCAGCAGCTTAGCACGACAGGCCGGGGAGCTGTTTTTT. Full variable domain (missing parts from reference TRBV7-2 and TRBJ2-2): GAGVSQSPSNKVTEKGKDVELRCDPISGHTALYWYRQSLGQGLEFLIYFQGNSAPDKSGLPSDRFSAERTGGSVSTLTIQRTQQEDSAVYLCASSLARQAGELFFGEGSRLTVL.